This entry lists 27 T cell receptor beta chains sequenced from one sample in a study of blood T cell repertoires in COVID-19. Assay: immunoSEQ multiplex PCR; the TCRdb copy retains only in-frame clones and omits some. The sample carries some 37,000 clones, over 80% recorded once. What was sequenced was peripheral blood. Receptors originate from a woman in her seventies with acute or convalescent COVID-19.

This chain links TRBV27 with TRBJ1-2, with unresolved D. The germline CDR1 and CDR2 sequences are MNHEY and SMNVEV (reference sequence). CDR3 size: 13 residues. Trimming left V 0 bases short and J 4 bases short, with 6 bases between. This chain's CDR3 is CASSLSGGYGYTF. In DNA form, the CDR3 reads TGTGCCAGCAGTTTATCCGGCGGCTATGGCTACACCTTC.

CDR3 bases: TGTGCCAGCAGCCCCACTAGCGGGAGATTCAATGAGCAGTTCTTC. Its translation is CASSPTSGRFNEQFF. The chain is built from TRBV7-3 and TRBJ2-1, with 11 bases aligning to TRBD2. V trimming: 5 bases; J trimming: 6 bases; junction bases outside the gene matches: 6. This CDR3 has 15 residues. Germline CDR1 reads SGHTA; CDR2 reads FQGTGA.

The gene calls are TRBV7-8 and TRBJ1-1; D is unresolved. CDR1 and CDR2 from the germline V gene are SGHVS and FQNEAQ. The V end was cut by 3 bases, the J end by 3 bases, with 17 bases between. The length of the CDR3 is 16 residues. CDR3 coding DNA: TGTGCCAGCAGCTTCGGTACGGCCTCCGGGGACACTGAAGCTTTCTTT. Its protein is CASSFGTASGDTEAFF.

The chain joins TRBV30 to TRBJ1-4, with TRBD1 matching over 7 bases. J was trimmed by 3 bases and V by 2 bases; bases with no gene match: 6. Germline V gives CDR1 GTSNPN, CDR2 SVGIG (reference sequence). This CDR3 has 15 residues. Written as DNA, the CDR3 is TGTGCCTGGAGTCGTTCGGGACAGCCTAATGAAAAACTGTTTTTT. This sequence encodes CAWSRSGQPNEKLFF.

This clone was seen only once. J is TRBJ2-3 and V is TRBV9; a possible D gene is TRBD2 (6 bases). There are 16 residues in the CDR3. Trimming cost V 0 bases and J 1 base, with 12 bases left between them. Germline CDR1 is SGDLS and CDR2 is YYNGEE. The chain's CDR3 is CASSVGAGPRTDTQYF. The CDR3 DNA sequence: TGTGCCAGCAGCGTAGGCGCGGGGCCCCGCACAGATACGCAGTATTTT.

V is TRBV7-3 and J is TRBJ2-2, with 8 bases aligning to TRBD1. V dropped 4 bases and J dropped 7; count of bases not matched to a gene: 2. This CDR3 region has 13 residues. Germline-derived CDR1 and CDR2 are SGHTA and FQGTGA. CDR3 sequence (DNA): TGTGCCAGCAGCTCAGACAGGGGCGGGGAGCTGTTTTTT. This codes for CASSSDRGGELFF.

The chain combines TRBV10-3 with TRBJ2-2, with 8 bases aligning to TRBD1. CDR1 and CDR2 (germline): ENHRY, SYGVKD. V shed 4 bases, J shed 1 base, and the junction held 5 bases outside the gene matches. This CDR3 comprises 16 residues. DNA of the CDR3: TGTGCCATCAGTGTAGTTGGACAGGGGAACACCGGGGAGCTGTTTTTT. The encoded protein is CAISVVGQGNTGELFF.

The CDR3 loop is CASSRQGNIQYF. The DNA of the CDR3 is TGTGCCAGCAGCCGACAGGGAAACATTCAGTACTTC. The rearrangement joins TRBV7-9 to TRBJ2-4, with 7 bases lining up with TRBD1. Germline V gene sequence: CDR1 SEHNR, CDR2 FQNEAQ (reference sequence). Germline trimming cut 5 bases from V and 6 bases from J; bases unmatched to any gene: 1. CDR3 length: 12 residues. The entire variable domain, with the rest obtained from reference TRBV7-9 and TRBJ2-4, is as follows: DTGVSQNPRHKITKRGQNVTFRCDPISEHNRLYWYRQTLGQGPEFLTYFQNEAQLEKSRLLSDRFSAERPKGSFSTLEIQRTEQGDSAMYLCASSRQGNIQYFGAGTRLSVL.

This chain links TRBV29-1 with TRBJ1-2; TRBD1 matches at 7 bases. This CDR3 comprises 14 residues. Germline lookup yields CDR1 SQVTM and CDR2 ANQGSEA. J gave up 5 bases and V 6 bases, and 12 bases lay outside the gene matches. CDR3: CSVAIPSGGYGYTF. The DNA for the CDR3 is TGCAGCGTAGCCATCCCGTCAGGGGGGTATGGCTACACCTTC.

This chain's CDR3 is CASSLAPQGANTGELFF. The CDR3 DNA reads TGTGCCAGCAGCTTAGCGCCCCAGGGGGCAAACACCGGGGAGCTGTTTTTT. J is TRBJ2-2 and V is TRBV7-2; the match to TRBD1 covers 8 bases. Germline V gene sequence: CDR1 SGHTA, CDR2 FQGNSA. The V gene end was trimmed by 0 bases and the J gene end by 2 bases; junction bases not matched to a gene: 5. The CDR3 loop spans 17 amino acids.

The CDR3 DNA reads as TGCAGCGTTCAGGGGGCGGGGGAGCCCCAGCATTTT. This encodes CSVQGAGEPQHF. The chain carries TRBV29-1 and TRBJ1-5, with 8 bases lining up with TRBD1. V trimming: 5 bases; J trimming: 8 bases; junction bases outside the gene matches: 5. Germline V gives CDR1 SQVTM, CDR2 ANQGSEA. The CDR3 is 12 residues long.

The V gene is TRBV9, the J gene TRBJ1-3, with 9 nucleotides matching TRBD1. Germline CDR1 SGDLS, CDR2 YYNGEE. The CDR3 is made up of 15 amino acids. Trimming took 3 bases from V and 2 from J; bases not matched to a gene: 3. The CDR3 DNA reads TGTGCCAGCAGCGCGGACAGGGGTGCTGGAAACACCATATATTTT. Protein: CASSADRGAGNTIYF.

This rearrangement joins TRBV19 to TRBJ2-5, with a tentative D call TRBD2 (6 bases). Deletions cut 7 bases from V and 1 base from J, with 16 bases between. This CDR3 is built from 15 residues. The germline V gene encodes CDR1 LNHDA and CDR2 SQIVND (reference sequence). CDR3 in DNA: TGTGCCAGTACCCCATCCCATAGCGGCCAAGAGACCCAGTACTTC. It specifies CASTPSHSGQETQYF.

This chain links TRBV27 with TRBJ1-3; TRBD1 matches 7 bases. This CDR3 comprises 13 residues. After removal of 1 base from V and 7 bases from J, the junction contained 1 base not matched to a gene. Germline CDR1 is MNHEY and CDR2 is SMNVEV (reference sequence). The CDR3 region is CASSLYRGNTIYF. DNA of the CDR3: TGTGCCAGCAGTTTATACAGGGGCAACACCATATATTTT.

Within the sample, this clone is medium-sized. The chain combines TRBV12-3 or TRBV12-4 with TRBJ2-5; D gene ambiguous. V was pared by 6 bases and J by 1 base, with 9 bases between. This CDR3 region has 13 residues. The chain's CDR3 is CASRTVGQETQYF. As DNA, the CDR3 is TGTGCCAGCAGAACAGTTGGCCAAGAGACCCAGTACTTC.

In this sample, this clone turned up a few times. V and J are TRBV28 and TRBJ2-5, with 8 positions matching TRBD1. This CDR3 contains 15 residues. V gave up 4 bases and J gave up 2 bases; unmatched junction bases: 6. Germline V lookup: CDR1 MDHEN, CDR2 SYDVKM. The DNA for the CDR3 is TGTGCCAGCAGTTCCCAGGGACAGGCACAAGAGACCCAGTACTTC. This encodes CASSSQGQAQETQYF.

This clone was found once. The chain links TRBV10-3 to TRBJ2-5; 10 bases agree with TRBD2. The CDR3 has 14 residues. Germline loops: CDR1 ENHRY, CDR2 SYGVKD. The V and J ends lost 8 bases and 3 bases, in that order; junction bases with no gene match: 6. CDR3 region: CAIASGGAEETQYF. The CDR3 DNA sequence: TGTGCCATCGCGAGCGGGGGGGCCGAAGAGACCCAGTACTTC.

The V gene is TRBV25-1, the J gene TRBJ1-3; D is perhaps TRBD1 (5 bases). Germline V gene sequence: CDR1 MGHDK, CDR2 SYGVNS. The ends were cut back, 7 bases at V and 0 bases at J, with 19 bases in the middle. The CDR3 has 17 amino acids. This CDR3 is CASTQWGGSNSGNTIYF. The CDR3 nucleotides read TGTGCCAGCACCCAATGGGGCGGATCCAACTCTGGAAACACCATATATTTT.

This chain connects TRBV11-3 to TRBJ2-4; D possibly corresponds to TRBD2 (7 bases). CDR3 length: 17 residues. From germline, CDR1 is SGHNT and CDR2 YENEEA. Trimming stripped 1 base from V and 0 bases from J, with 13 bases between. In DNA form, the CDR3 reads TGTGCCAGCAGCTTAGTTGGGGGGGCGGAAGCCAAAAACATTCAGTACTTC. Encoded protein: CASSLVGGAEAKNIQYF. Together with reference TRBV11-3 and TRBJ2-4, the CDR3 gives the full variable domain: EAGVVQSPRYKIIEKKQPVAFWCNPISGHNTLYWYLQNLGQGPELLIRYENEEAVDDSQLPKDRFSAERLKGVDSTLKIQPAELGDSAVYLCASSLVGGAEAKNIQYFGAGTRLSVL.

This chain joins TRBV7-2 and TRBJ2-1; 11 nucleotides agree with TRBD2. V shed 5 bases, J shed 2 bases, and the junction held 2 bases outside the gene matches. CDR1 and CDR2 from the germline V gene are SGHTA and FQGNSA. The CDR3 extends over 15 amino acids. The CDR3 DNA is TGTGCCAGCAGCCCGACTAGCGGGACCTACAATGAGCAGTTCTTC. Translation: CASSPTSGTYNEQFF.

This clone has a handful of counts. The genes are TRBV19 and TRBJ1-5; a possible D gene is TRBD1 (6 bases). The length of the CDR3 is 15 residues. Trimming removed 3 bases at V and 0 bases at J, with 9 bases between. CDR1 LNHDA and CDR2 SQIVND come from the germline V gene (reference sequence). The CDR3 loop is CASSIGQTSNQPQHF. The CDR3 nucleotides are TGTGCCAGTAGTATCGGACAGACTAGCAATCAGCCCCAGCATTTT.

Turning to this clone: Other nucleotide sequences from this sample produce the same CDR3. This chain joins TRBV11-3 and TRBJ2-1, with 12 nucleotides matching TRBD2. The CDR3 is 16 residues long. The ends lost 5 bases at V and 4 bases at J; junction bases unmatched: 6. Germline CDR1 and CDR2: SGHNT and YENEEA. The CDR3 loop is CASSPLAGGHYNEQFF. The CDR3 DNA follows: TGTGCCAGCAGCCCGCTAGCGGGAGGGCATTACAATGAGCAGTTCTTC.

This clone occurred a few times. This rearrangement joins TRBV19 to TRBJ2-4; a possible D gene is TRBD2 (6 bases). The germline V and J ends were trimmed by 3 bases and 5 bases, with 14 bases remaining between them. CDR1 LNHDA and CDR2 SQIVND come from the germline V gene (reference sequence). The CDR3 has 15 amino acids. The CDR3: CASSIYGGSENIQYF. In DNA, the CDR3 is TGTGCCAGTAGTATTTATGGGGGGAGCGAAAACATTCAGTACTTC.

The V gene is TRBV4-2, the J gene TRBJ2-1; possibly TRBD2 for D (6 bases). From germline, CDR1 is LGHNA and CDR2 YNFKEQ. CDR3 size: 14 residues. V was trimmed by 5 bases and J by 5 bases, leaving 13 bases between them. CDR3 in amino acids: CASSEGLANNEQFF. CDR3 nucleotide sequence: TGTGCCAGCAGCGAGGGACTGGCTAACAATGAGCAGTTCTTC.

This rearrangement joins TRBV28 to TRBJ2-1; 8 bases line up with TRBD2. This CDR3 spans 15 amino acids. V gave up 7 bases and J gave up 6 bases; unmatched junction bases: 11. Germline V gene sequence: CDR1 MDHEN, CDR2 SYDVKM. CDR3 loop: CASNTQGTRLNEQFF. The CDR3 bases are TGTGCCAGCAACACCCAAGGGACTAGGCTCAATGAGCAGTTCTTC.

This clone was seen once. This sequence joins TRBV7-3 and TRBJ2-1, with TRBD2 matching over 12 bases. With V trimmed by 5 bases and J by 6 bases, 5 bases remained unmatched. Germline CDR1 and CDR2: SGHTA and FQGTGA. The CDR3 length is 15 residues. The CDR3 loop is CASSLGTSGSNEQFF. The CDR3 nucleotides are TGTGCCAGCAGCCTCGGGACTAGCGGGTCCAATGAGCAGTTCTTC.

This chain links TRBV9 with TRBJ2-1, with D maybe TRBD2 (5 bases). With 4 bases removed from V and 0 bases from J, the gap between germline ends came to 14 bases. The CDR3 length is 16 residues. From germline, CDR1 is SGDLS and CDR2 YYNGEE. CDR3 DNA: TGTGCCAGCAGCTTCGGACTCTCGGGCTCCTACAATGAGCAGTTCTTC. As protein: CASSFGLSGSYNEQFF.